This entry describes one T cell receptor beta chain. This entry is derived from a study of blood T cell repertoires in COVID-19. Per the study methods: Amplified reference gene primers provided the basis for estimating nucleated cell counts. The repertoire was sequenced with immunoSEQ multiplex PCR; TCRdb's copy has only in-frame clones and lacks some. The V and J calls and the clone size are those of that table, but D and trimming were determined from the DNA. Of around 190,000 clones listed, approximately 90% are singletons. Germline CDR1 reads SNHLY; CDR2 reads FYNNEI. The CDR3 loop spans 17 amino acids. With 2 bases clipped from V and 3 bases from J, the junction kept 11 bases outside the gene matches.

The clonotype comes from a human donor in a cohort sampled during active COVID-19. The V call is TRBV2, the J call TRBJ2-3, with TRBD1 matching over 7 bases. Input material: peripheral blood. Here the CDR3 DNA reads TGTGCCAGCAGTGAACCAGATAACAGGGGCTGGACAGATACGCAGTATTTT. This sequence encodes CASSEPDNRGWTDTQYF.